These 3 T cell receptor beta chains came from one sample sequenced in a study of T cell repertoires in cytomegalovirus infection. TCRdb called the reads again in MiXCR, with one record for every CDR3 protein. Here the sample spans fewer than 1,000,000 distinct CDR3 sequences, roughly 31% being singletons. These receptors are not linked to any known antigen. The source material was cultured CD8+ T cells from PBMCs, sampled from culture after CMV antigen stimulation. Receptors were obtained from a human donor in good health (CMV status not recorded). Some clones in this sample may be carry-over from other donors' samples.

This clonotype was observed a handful of times. J is TRBJ1-5 and V is TRBV6-2 or TRBV6-3; tentative D call: TRBD1 (5 bases). This CDR3 is built from 13 residues. The germline V gene has CDR1 MNHEY and CDR2 SVGEGT. V was pared by 8 bases and J by 4 bases, with 12 bases between. The CDR3 here is CASLGTVNQPQHF. CDR3 DNA: TGTGCCAGCCTTGGGACGGTGAATCAGCCCCAGCATTTT.

V gene TRBV20-1 combines with J gene TRBJ2-7; D is perhaps TRBD1 (5 bases). CDR1 is DFQATT and CDR2 is SNEGSKA in the germline V gene (reference sequence). The CDR3 loop spans 16 amino acids. Trimming left V 4 bases short and J 0 bases short, with 19 bases between. The CDR3 reads CSAKGDFVLNSYEQYF. In DNA form, the CDR3 reads TGCAGTGCTAAAGGGGATTTCGTTCTAAACTCCTACGAGCAGTACTTC.

This clonotype was seen a handful of times. The J gene is TRBJ1-2, the V gene TRBV13; 7 bases agree with TRBD1. This CDR3 spans 13 amino acids. V shed 5 bases, J shed 4 bases, and the junction held 4 bases outside the gene matches. Germline CDR1 and CDR2: PRHDT and FYEKMQ (reference sequence). CDR3 DNA: TGTGCCAGCAGCCGGGACAGAGTCTATGGCTACACCTTC. Its translation: CASSRDRVYGYTF.